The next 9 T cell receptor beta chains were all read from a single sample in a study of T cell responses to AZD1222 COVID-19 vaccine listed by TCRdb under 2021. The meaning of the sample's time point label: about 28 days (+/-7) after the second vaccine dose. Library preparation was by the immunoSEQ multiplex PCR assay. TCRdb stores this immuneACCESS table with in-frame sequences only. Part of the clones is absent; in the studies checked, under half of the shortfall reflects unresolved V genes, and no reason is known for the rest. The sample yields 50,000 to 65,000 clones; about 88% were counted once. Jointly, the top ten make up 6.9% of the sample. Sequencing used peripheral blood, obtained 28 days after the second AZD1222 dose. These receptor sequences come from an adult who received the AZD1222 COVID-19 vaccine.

The CDR3, as DNA: TGTGCCAGCAGTTTCGGGACTAGCGAGTACAATGAGCAGTTCTTC. Translated, it gives CASSFGTSEYNEQFF. This chain connects TRBV27 to TRBJ2-1; TRBD2 matches 10 bases. Per germline, CDR1 MNHEY and CDR2 SMNVEV (reference sequence). The CDR3 covers 15 residues. With V trimmed by 3 bases and J by 4 bases, 3 bases remained unmatched.

The CDR3 region has the DNA TGTGCCAGTAGTCGGGCAGGGGATAACTATGGCTACACCTTC. This sequence encodes CASSRAGDNYGYTF. The chain links TRBV19 to TRBJ1-2; D perhaps matches TRBD1 (6 bases). The V and J ends lost 5 bases and 1 base respectively, with 11 bases between them. The CDR3 spans 14 residues. Per the germline V gene, CDR1 is LNHDA and CDR2 is SQIVND (reference sequence).

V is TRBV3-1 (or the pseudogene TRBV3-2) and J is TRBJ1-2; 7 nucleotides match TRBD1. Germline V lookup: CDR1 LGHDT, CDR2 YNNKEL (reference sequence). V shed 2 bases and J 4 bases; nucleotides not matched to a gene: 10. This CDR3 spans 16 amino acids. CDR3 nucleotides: TGTGCCAGCAGCCAACAGGGGGGGCCTCCTAGCTATGGCTACACCTTC. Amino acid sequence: CASSQQGGPPSYGYTF.

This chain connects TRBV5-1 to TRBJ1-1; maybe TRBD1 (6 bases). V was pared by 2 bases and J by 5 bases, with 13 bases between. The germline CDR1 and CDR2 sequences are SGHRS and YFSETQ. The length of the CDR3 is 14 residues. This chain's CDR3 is CASSFSRGQTEAFF. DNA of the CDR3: TGCGCCAGCAGCTTTTCCAGGGGCCAAACTGAAGCTTTCTTT.

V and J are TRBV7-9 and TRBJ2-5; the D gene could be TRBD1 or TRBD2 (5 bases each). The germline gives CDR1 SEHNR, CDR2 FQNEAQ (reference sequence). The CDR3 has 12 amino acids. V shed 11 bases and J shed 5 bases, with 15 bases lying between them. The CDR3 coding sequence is TGTGCCGGGACCAAAGATCGGGAGACCCAGTACTTC. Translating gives CAGTKDRETQYF.

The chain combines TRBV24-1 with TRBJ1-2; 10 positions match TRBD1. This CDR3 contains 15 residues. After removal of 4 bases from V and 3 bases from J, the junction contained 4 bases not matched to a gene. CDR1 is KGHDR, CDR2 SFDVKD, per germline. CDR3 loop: CATSDLTGGYYGYTF. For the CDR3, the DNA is TGTGCCACCAGTGACTTGACAGGGGGCTACTATGGCTACACCTTC.

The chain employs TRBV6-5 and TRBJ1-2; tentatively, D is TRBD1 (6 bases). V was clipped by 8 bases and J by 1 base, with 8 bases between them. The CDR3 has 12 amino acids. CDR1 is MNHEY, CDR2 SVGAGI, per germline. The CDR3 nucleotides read TGTGCCAGCTGGACAGATAACTATGGCTACACCTTC. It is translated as CASWTDNYGYTF.

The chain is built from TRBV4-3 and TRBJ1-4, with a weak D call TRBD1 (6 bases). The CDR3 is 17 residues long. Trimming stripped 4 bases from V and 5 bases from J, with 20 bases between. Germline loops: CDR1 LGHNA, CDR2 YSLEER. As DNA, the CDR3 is TGCGCCAGCAGCCTCCGAGTGGTTGGACAGCAAAATGAAAAACTGTTTTTT. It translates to CASSLRVVGQQNEKLFF.

In nucleotides, the CDR3 is TGTGCCAGCAGTTTGTTGTGGCCTTACAATGAGCAGTTCTTC. This codes for CASSLLWPYNEQFF. The V call is TRBV28, the J call TRBJ2-1; D uncertain. Per the germline V gene, CDR1 is MDHEN and CDR2 is SYDVKM. The CDR3 is 14 amino acids. The V end was cut by 3 bases, the J end by 4 bases, with 10 bases between.